This entry lists 20 T cell receptor beta chains sequenced from one sample in a study of T cells in Graves' hyperthyroidism and ophthalmopathy. RNA transcripts served as the template for amplifying TCR beta CDR3 regions. Researchers ran a first-round RT-PCR on the TCR CDR3 using the HTBI primer set. MiXCR, applied by TCRdb to the multiplex PCR reads, yields one record per CDR3 protein. Here the sample spans roughly 700,000 distinct CDR3 sequences, about 18% being singletons. Input material: blood. The receptor source for this set is a man between 45 and 60 years old with Graves' hyperthyroidism.

As concerns this clonotype: Given a much more abundant clone one base away, this may be a read error. This chain links TRBV19 with TRBJ1-1; D is unclear. Germline CDR1 reads LNHDA; CDR2 reads SQIVND (reference sequence). The CDR3 is made up of 13 amino acids. This chain's CDR3 is CASSMTENSEAFF. CDR3 nucleotides: TGTGCCAGTAGTATGACGGAGAACAGTGAAGCTTTCTTT.

The gene calls are TRBV28 and TRBJ1-5; unclear D gene. The CDR3 sequence is 15 residues long. CDR1 is MDHEN, CDR2 SYDVKM, per germline. V was pared by 6 bases and J by 4 bases, with 16 bases between. The CDR3 here is CASSSDDILNQPQHF. In nucleotides, the CDR3 is TGTGCCAGCAGCAGCGATGACATCCTAAATCAGCCCCAGCATTTT.

The chain uses TRBV7-2 and TRBJ2-2; D is uncertain. This CDR3 region has 16 residues. The ends were cut back, 6 bases at V and 4 bases at J, with 18 bases in the middle. The germline V gene encodes CDR1 SGHTA and CDR2 FQGNSA. The CDR3 DNA reads TGTGCCAGCAGTTTTACCTCAGACATCTCCACCGGGGAGCTGTTTTTT. Amino acids: CASSFTSDISTGELFF. The full variable domain, rest sourced from reference TRBV7-2 and TRBJ2-2, is GAGVSQSPSNKVTEKGKDVELRCDPISGHTALYWYRQSLGQGLEFLIYFQGNSAPDKSGLPSDRFSAERTGGSVSTLTIQRTQQEDSAVYLCASSFTSDISTGELFFGEGSRLTVL.

This clonotype was seen more than once but under ten times. V gene TRBV29-1 combines with J gene TRBJ2-1, with D unresolved. The CDR3 has 13 amino acids. Germline values: CDR1 SQVTM, CDR2 ANQGSEA. V dropped 3 bases and J dropped 1 base, with 7 bases sitting between them. The CDR3 is CSVDVGSYNEQFF. CDR3 nucleotides: TGCAGCGTTGATGTCGGGTCCTACAATGAGCAGTTCTTC.

For this clonotype: This could be a read error, since a much larger clone is one nucleotide away. The rearrangement links TRBV11-2 to TRBJ2-1; D is ambiguous. Trimming stripped 6 bases from V and 9 bases from J, with 18 bases between. The length of the CDR3 is 14 residues. Germline CDR1 reads SGHAT; CDR2 reads FQNNGV. CDR3 loop: CASRLIILVGEQFF. The CDR3 bases are TGTGCCAGCAGATTAATAATTTTGGTCGGTGAGCAGTTCTTC.

This clonotype has ten or more counts. The V gene is TRBV7-9, the J gene TRBJ2-5; possible D gene TRBD2, 5 bases. V gave up 2 bases and J gave up 2 bases, with 12 bases separating them. Germline V gene data show CDR1 as SEHNR and CDR2 as FQNEAQ (reference sequence). This CDR3 comprises 15 residues. CDR3 nucleotide sequence: TGTGCCAGCAGCTTAATAGGGAGAGGGCAAGAGACCCAGTACTTC. Translating it yields CASSLIGRGQETQYF.

This clonotype is a singleton in its sample. The chain couples TRBV5-1 to TRBJ2-3, with 8 positions matching TRBD1. The CDR3 runs to 17 residues. The germline V gene encodes CDR1 SGHRS and CDR2 YFSETQ. V shed 4 bases, J shed 3 bases, and the junction held 13 bases outside the gene matches. Here the CDR3 reads CASSPQQQGARTDTQYF. CDR3 nucleotide sequence: TGCGCCAGCAGCCCCCAACAGCAGGGGGCCAGGACAGATACGCAGTATTTT.

This clonotype was recorded at least ten times. This sequence joins TRBV6-2 or TRBV6-3 and TRBJ2-3; TRBD2 might be the D (5 bases). CDR3 length: 14 amino acids. CDR1 is MNHEY, CDR2 SVGEGT, per germline. Trimming stripped 3 bases from V and 3 bases from J, with 10 bases between. The CDR3 coding sequence is TGTGCCAGCAGTTATCAGCGAGGGACAGATACGCAGTATTTT. The encoded protein is CASSYQRGTDTQYF.

This clonotype was seen a few times. V gene TRBV28 combines with J gene TRBJ1-6, with D perhaps TRBD1 (5 bases). Trimming cost V 8 bases and J 10 bases, with 18 bases left between them. The CDR3 consists of 14 residues. Looked up from germline, CDR1 is MDHEN and CDR2 is SYDVKM. The CDR3 protein is CASHGEGAMSPLHF. CDR3 in DNA: TGTGCCAGCCATGGAGAAGGGGCGATGTCACCCCTCCACTTT.

This chain uses TRBV29-1 with TRBJ1-2; D gene uncertain. In germline, CDR1 is SQVTM, CDR2 ANQGSEA. V lost 3 bases and J lost 7, with 9 bases in between. The CDR3 sequence is 11 residues long. The CDR3 DNA reads TGCAGCGTTGATGTGGGCTCTGGCTACACCTTC. It translates to CSVDVGSGYTF.

This clonotype was observed many times. The V call is TRBV30, the J call TRBJ1-1; TRBD1 matches at 8 bases. CDR1 and CDR2 from the germline V gene are GTSNPN and SVGIG (reference sequence). The CDR3 is made up of 13 amino acids. V trimming: 7 bases; J trimming: 0 bases; junction bases outside the gene matches: 4. The CDR3 nucleotides are TGTGCCTCCGAACAGGGGGTGAACACTGAAGCTTTCTTT. It yields the protein CASEQGVNTEAFF.

This clonotype was seen only a few times. This chain uses TRBV6-1 with TRBJ1-3; no definite D call. CDR3 size: 15 residues. CDR1 and CDR2 from the germline V gene are MNHNS and SASEGT. V dropped 7 bases and J dropped 0 bases, with 13 bases sitting between them. CDR3 region: CASKDEQYSGNTIYF. The CDR3 DNA follows: TGTGCCAGCAAAGACGAGCAGTACTCTGGAAACACCATATATTTT.

This clonotype was found many times. The V gene is TRBV28, the J gene TRBJ2-1, with 10 bases that match TRBD2. Germline assignment: CDR1 MDHEN and CDR2 SYDVKM. This CDR3 contains 15 residues. Trimming removed 4 bases from V and 7 bases from J; junction bases left unmatched: 7. The CDR3 sequence: CASSSGLAEKNEQFF. The DNA for the CDR3 is TGTGCCAGCAGTTCCGGACTAGCGGAGAAAAATGAGCAGTTCTTC.

The sample holds many counts of this clonotype. This chain connects TRBV2 to TRBJ2-3; a possible D gene is TRBD2 (6 bases). The CDR3 length is 14 residues. Germline assignment: CDR1 SNHLY and CDR2 FYNNEI. The V end was cut by 6 bases, the J end by 0 bases, with 10 bases between. As DNA, the CDR3 is TGTGCCAGCAGACCCGGGACTAGCACAGATACGCAGTATTTT. This translates into CASRPGTSTDTQYF.

At least ten counts were recorded for this clonotype. V gene TRBV24-1 combines with J gene TRBJ2-5; D not certain. This CDR3 has 14 amino acids. Per germline, CDR1 KGHDR and CDR2 SFDVKD. V gave up 2 bases and J gave up 3 bases, with 9 bases separating them. This CDR3 reads CATSDSRREETQYF. CDR3 nucleotides: TGTGCCACCAGTGATTCCCGCAGAGAAGAGACCCAGTACTTC.

This clonotype was seen many times. This chain joins TRBV4-1 and TRBJ1-1; weak D call: TRBD1 (5 bases). V lost 4 bases to trimming and J lost 6 bases, with 18 bases between them. There are 15 residues in the CDR3. Per the germline V gene, CDR1 is MGHRA and CDR2 is YSYEKL. In DNA, the CDR3 is TGCGCCAGCAGCCGAGTCCGGGACCGCACTCCTGAAGCTTTCTTT. This translates into CASSRVRDRTPEAFF.

The chain combines TRBV7-2 with TRBJ1-6, with 11 bases lining up with TRBD1. The CDR3 covers 16 residues. Trimming at V came to 3 bases and at J to 9 bases, leaving 7 bases not matched to a gene. Germline values: CDR1 SGHTA, CDR2 FQGNSA. The CDR3, as DNA: TGTGCCAGCAGCTTTCCAGGACAGGGGGCGTTTTCACCCCTCCACTTT. Its translation is CASSFPGQGAFSPLHF.

This chain connects TRBV5-1 to TRBJ2-5; the D is unclear. CDR1 and CDR2 from the germline V gene are SGHRS and YFSETQ. This CDR3 is built from 14 residues. V lost 2 bases to trimming and J lost 2 bases, with 10 bases between them. In DNA, the CDR3 is TGCGCCAGCAGCTTAACTCAGATTCAAGAGACCCAGTACTTC. This sequence encodes CASSLTQIQETQYF.

This clonotype was observed many times. The CDR3 loop reads CASSFHSNQPQHF. CDR3 in DNA: TGTGCCAGCAGCTTCCATAGCAATCAGCCCCAGCATTTT. The J gene is TRBJ1-5, the V gene TRBV7-2, with unresolved D. This CDR3 contains 13 residues. Germline loops: CDR1 SGHTA, CDR2 FQGNSA. V was pared by 3 bases and J by 0 bases, with 3 bases between.

This clonotype occurred many times. The gene calls are TRBV7-3 and TRBJ2-3; 13 bases match TRBD2. The CDR3 extends over 16 amino acids. V gave up 4 bases and J gave up 7 bases; unmatched junction bases: 8. Germline V gene sequence: CDR1 SGHTA, CDR2 FQGTGA. CDR3 sequence (DNA): TGTGCCAGCAGCTCCCGGACTAGCGGGAGCGGATATACGCAGTATTTT. This gives the protein CASSSRTSGSGYTQYF. Looking up the rest from reference TRBV7-3 and TRBJ2-3 gives the full variable domain: GAGVSQTPSNKVTEKGKYVELRCDPISGHTALYWYRQSLGQGPEFLIYFQGTGAADDSGLPNDRFFAVRPEGSVSTLKIQRTERGDSAVYLCASSSRTSGSGYTQYFGPGTRLTVL.